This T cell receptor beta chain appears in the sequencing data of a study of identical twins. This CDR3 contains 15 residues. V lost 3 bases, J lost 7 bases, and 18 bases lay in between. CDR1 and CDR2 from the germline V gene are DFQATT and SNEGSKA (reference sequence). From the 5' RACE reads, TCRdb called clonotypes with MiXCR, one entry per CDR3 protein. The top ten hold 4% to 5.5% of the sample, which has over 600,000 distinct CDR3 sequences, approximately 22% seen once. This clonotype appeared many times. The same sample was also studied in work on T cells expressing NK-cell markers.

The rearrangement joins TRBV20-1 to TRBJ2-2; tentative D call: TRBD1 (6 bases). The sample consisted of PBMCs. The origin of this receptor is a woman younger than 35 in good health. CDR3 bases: TGCAGTGCTAGGACCGGGACAAACTTAGGCGGGGAGCTGTTTTTT. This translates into CSARTGTNLGGELFF.